This T cell receptor beta chain stems from a study of CDR3 diversity in severe acne. Trimming cost V 3 bases and J 6 bases; bases outside gene matches: 15. The germline V gene has CDR1 DFQATT and CDR2 SNEGSKA (reference sequence). This CDR3 has 17 residues. This clonotype was observed a handful of times. TCRdb independently ran MiXCR on the PCR reads; one entry per CDR3 protein. The sample shows more than 85,000 distinct CDR3 sequences, 45% to 55% of them seen only once. This TCR was recovered from a male donor in good health, serving as a control. Material: blood. The chain couples TRBV20-1 to TRBJ2-1; 9 bases fit TRBD2. The CDR3 region has the DNA TGCAGTGCTAGCCCGATCGGGACTAGCTTAAGTGTCAATGAGCAGTTCTTC. Protein product: CSASPIGTSLSVNEQFF.